This T cell receptor (beta chain) was documented in a study of identical twins. A universal primer site was added by template switching, and unique molecular identifiers were carried by the cDNA. TCRdb re-called the 5' RACE reads through MiXCR, storing one row per CDR3 protein. The table records about 890,000 distinct CDR3 sequences, 10% to 15% of them present only once. Worth noting for this clonotype: The antigen remains undetermined.

Study-wide points: Beta out-of-frame sequences showed weaker excess sharing between twins.

V shed 7 bases, J shed 3 bases, and the junction held 6 bases outside the gene matches. The length of the CDR3 is 14 residues. These same records also appear under a second study, on yellow fever vaccine responses in identical twins.

The clonotype originates from a woman aged 18-29 years in good health. The chain is built from TRBV12-3 or TRBV12-4 and TRBJ2-1; TRBD2 matches at 7 bases. Sequencing used PBMCs. CDR3 nucleotide sequence: TGTGCCAGCACCCTAGCGGTAGACTACAATGAGCAGTTCTTC. Its translation is CASTLAVDYNEQFF.